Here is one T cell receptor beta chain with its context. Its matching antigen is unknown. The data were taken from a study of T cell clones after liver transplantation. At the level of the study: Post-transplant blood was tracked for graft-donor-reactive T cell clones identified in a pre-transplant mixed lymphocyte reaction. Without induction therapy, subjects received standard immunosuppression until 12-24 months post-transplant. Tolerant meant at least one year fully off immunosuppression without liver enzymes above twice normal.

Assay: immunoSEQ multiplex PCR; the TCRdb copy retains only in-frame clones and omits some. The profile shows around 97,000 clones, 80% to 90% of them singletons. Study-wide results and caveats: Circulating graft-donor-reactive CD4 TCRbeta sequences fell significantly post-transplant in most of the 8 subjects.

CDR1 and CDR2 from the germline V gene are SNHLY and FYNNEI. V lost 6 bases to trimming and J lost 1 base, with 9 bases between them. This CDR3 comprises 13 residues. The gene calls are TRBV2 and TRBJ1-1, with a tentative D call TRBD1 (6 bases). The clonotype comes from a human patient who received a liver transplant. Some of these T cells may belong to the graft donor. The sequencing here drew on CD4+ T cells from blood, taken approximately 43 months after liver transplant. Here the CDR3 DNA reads TGTGCCAGCAGAGGGGGGCCGAACACTGAAGCTTTCTTT. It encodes CASRGGPNTEAFF. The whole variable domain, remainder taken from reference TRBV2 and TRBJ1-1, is EPEVTQTPSHQVTQMGQEVILRCVPISNHLYFYWYRQILGQKVEFLVSFYNNEISEKSEIFDDQFSVERPDGSNFTLKIRSTKLEDSAMYFCASRGGPNTEAFFGQGTRLTVV.